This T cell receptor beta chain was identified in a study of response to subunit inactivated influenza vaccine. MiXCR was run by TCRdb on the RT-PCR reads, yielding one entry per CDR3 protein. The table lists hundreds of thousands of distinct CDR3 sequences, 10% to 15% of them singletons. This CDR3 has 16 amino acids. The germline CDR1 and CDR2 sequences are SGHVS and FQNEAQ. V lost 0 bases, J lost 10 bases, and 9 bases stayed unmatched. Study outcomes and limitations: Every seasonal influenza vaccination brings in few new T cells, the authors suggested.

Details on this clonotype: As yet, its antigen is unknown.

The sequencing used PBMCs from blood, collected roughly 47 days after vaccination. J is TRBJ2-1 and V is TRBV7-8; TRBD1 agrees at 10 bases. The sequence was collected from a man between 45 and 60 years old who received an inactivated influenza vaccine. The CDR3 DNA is TGTGCCAGCAGCTTAGCGATGGGGCGGGACAGGGGAGAGCAGTTCTTC. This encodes CASSLAMGRDRGEQFF.